This T cell receptor (beta chain) was identified during a study of blood T cell repertoires in COVID-19. Trimming left V 0 bases short and J 6 bases short, with 14 bases between. Germline CDR1 and CDR2: LGHDT and YNNKEL (reference sequence). This CDR3 comprises 15 residues. Repertoires were generated with immunoSEQ multiplex PCR, while TCRdb's copy carries only in-frame clones and drops some. The profile covers 80,000 to 100,000 clones, with around 90% appearing a single time and roughly 1.8% taken by the ten largest. This chain connects TRBV3-1 (or the pseudogene TRBV3-2) to TRBJ2-5, with D possibly being TRBD1 (5 bases). The sequence was obtained from a human donor with active COVID-19. The donor label of this sample is uncertain. Sequencing input: peripheral blood. The DNA of the CDR3 is TGTGCCAGCAGCCAAGATCAGGCGCAGGGAAAGACCCAGTACTTC. Protein product: CASSQDQAQGKTQYF.